What follows are 27 T cell receptor beta chains derived from one specimen sequenced in a study of vaccination effects on CD4 cells after COVID-19. No antigen has been identified for these receptors. Only in-frame clones appear in the TCRdb table, and some are missing; sequencing was by immunoSEQ multiplex PCR. The sample contains fewer than 30,000 clones, about two thirds of which appear only once. Pools of viral peptides were used by the ViraFEST assay to expand antigen-specific CD4+ T cells ahead of sequencing. Following an approximately 9-day culture, CD4+ T cells were purified. Neither prior SARS-CoV-2 infection nor positive nucleocapsid antibodies were present in the vaccine recipients. The sequenced sample was CD4+ T cells from PBMCs cultured with HCoV-OC43 spike peptides, obtained before COVID-19 vaccination. Subset meaning: HCoV-OC43 spike overlapping peptide pool stimulation. Source of these receptors: a human donor who received a COVID-19 vaccine.

V gene TRBV5-1 combines with J gene TRBJ2-2; D is possibly TRBD1 or TRBD2 (6 bases each). The CDR3 loop spans 16 amino acids. Germline CDR1 reads SGHRS; CDR2 reads YFSETQ. V gave up 3 bases and J gave up 0 bases, with 12 bases separating them. CDR3 nucleotides: TGCGCCAGCAGCTCCGATCGGGGGCCGAACACCGGGGAGCTGTTTTTT. Residues: CASSSDRGPNTGELFF.

The chain links TRBV5-6 to TRBJ1-2; the D gene is possibly TRBD1 (5 bases). CDR1 SGHDT and CDR2 YYEEEE come from the germline V gene. CDR3 length equals 14 residues. Trimming removed 1 base from V and 2 bases from J, with 9 bases in between. As DNA, the CDR3 is TGTGCCAGCAGCTTGCAGGGCACGAACTATGGCTACACCTTC. This encodes CASSLQGTNYGYTF.

V is TRBV29-1 and J is TRBJ1-2, with a possible D match to TRBD1 (6 bases). Germline lookup yields CDR1 SQVTM and CDR2 ANQGSEA. CDR3 length: 15 amino acids. Trimming shortened V by 7 bases and J by 0 bases, and 18 bases separated the two germline ends. The CDR3 reads CSARDTEPSNYGYTF. Here the CDR3 DNA reads TGCAGCGCCCGGGACACGGAACCCTCTAACTATGGCTACACCTTC.

This clone has a single count. CDR3 sequence (DNA): TGTGCCATCACCCCTTTTTCAACGGGAAACACCATATATTTT. Amino acids: CAITPFSTGNTIYF. V is TRBV10-3 and J is TRBJ1-3, with D unresolved. The length of the CDR3 is 14 residues. Trimming took off 7 bases at V and 4 bases at J, with 14 bases between the two ends. Germline CDR1 is ENHRY and CDR2 is SYGVKD.

This rearrangement joins TRBV14 to TRBJ2-2; D is undetermined. V was clipped by 1 base and J by 3 bases, with 6 bases between them. The CDR3 runs 14 residues. Germline assignment: CDR1 SGHDN and CDR2 FVKESK. This chain's CDR3 is CASSQGVHTGELFF. Here the CDR3 DNA reads TGTGCCAGCAGCCAAGGGGTGCACACCGGGGAGCTGTTTTTT.

In its sample, this clone was seen a few times. The rearrangement joins TRBV27 to TRBJ1-2; 7 bases match TRBD1. Germline V gene data show CDR1 as MNHEY and CDR2 as SMNVEV (reference sequence). The V segment lost 4 bases and the J segment 7 bases; nucleotides outside the gene matches: 6. The CDR3 is 13 amino acids. CDR3 in amino acids: CASSSRGMLGYTF. The CDR3 DNA reads as TGTGCCAGCAGTTCCAGGGGGATGCTTGGCTACACCTTC.

The chain has TRBV5-1 and TRBJ2-3; 10 bases align to TRBD1. This CDR3 region has 15 residues. Germline loops: CDR1 SGHRS, CDR2 YFSETQ. V trimming: 5 bases; J trimming: 6 bases; junction bases outside the gene matches: 9. This chain's CDR3 is CASSSTGGSSDTQYF. The CDR3 DNA follows: TGCGCCAGCAGTTCGACAGGGGGCAGTTCTGATACGCAGTATTTT.

This rearrangement joins TRBV11-1 to TRBJ1-2; a weak D match, TRBD1 (5 bases). This CDR3 has 14 residues. V dropped 6 bases and J dropped 6 bases, with 17 bases sitting between them. Germline V gene lookup returns CDR1 SGHAT and CDR2 FQDESV (reference sequence). The CDR3 coding sequence is TGTGCCAGCAGGCCTCGTACCGGGGGACATGGCTACACCTTC. Translation: CASRPRTGGHGYTF. The full variable domain, with the rest looked up from reference TRBV11-1 and TRBJ1-2, is EAEVAQSPRYKITEKSQAVAFWCDPISGHATLYWYRQILGQGPELLVQFQDESVVDDSQLPKDRFSAERLKGVDSTLKIQPAELGDSAMYLCASRPRTGGHGYTFGSGTRLTVV.

This chain uses TRBV27 with TRBJ1-3; D perhaps matches TRBD1 (5 bases). The CDR3 is 15 residues long. Germline values: CDR1 MNHEY, CDR2 SMNVEV (reference sequence). The V and J ends lost 5 bases and 1 base respectively, with 12 bases between them. In DNA form, the CDR3 reads TGTGCCAGCAGTCAGACAGCCCATTCTGGAAACACCATATATTTT. Translated: CASSQTAHSGNTIYF.

The J gene is TRBJ2-5, the V gene TRBV19; the match to TRBD1 covers 7 bases. The CDR3 sequence is 13 residues long. CDR1 and CDR2 (germline): LNHDA, SQIVND (reference sequence). The ends lost 5 bases at V and 4 bases at J; junction bases unmatched: 4. This CDR3 reads CASSYGTAETQYF. DNA of the CDR3: TGTGCCAGTAGTTATGGGACAGCAGAGACCCAGTACTTC.

The CDR3 nucleotides are TGTGCCAGTAGTGACCTCCTCTTGGGACAGGAAGCTTTCTTT. Its protein is CASSDLLLGQEAFF. The chain uses TRBV19 and TRBJ1-1, with TRBD1 matching over 7 bases. After removal of 5 bases from V and 8 bases from J, the junction contained 11 bases not matched to a gene. The CDR3 consists of 14 residues. The germline V gene encodes CDR1 LNHDA and CDR2 SQIVND (reference sequence). The full variable domain, in which reference TRBV19 and TRBJ1-1 provide the parts outside the CDR3, is DGGITQSPKYLFRKEGQNVTLSCEQNLNHDAMYWYRQDPGQGLRLIYYSQIVNDFQKGDIAEGYSVSREKKESFPLTVTSAQKNPTAFYLCASSDLLLGQEAFFGQGTRLTVV.

The chain employs TRBV4-1 and TRBJ1-2, with 7 bases that match TRBD1. CDR1 is MGHRA, CDR2 YSYEKL, per germline. V shed 1 base and J 6 bases; nucleotides not matched to a gene: 11. The CDR3 covers 16 residues. CDR3 protein: CASSQARRGSMDGYTF. In DNA, the CDR3 is TGCGCCAGCAGCCAAGCACGCAGGGGGAGTATGGATGGCTACACCTTC.

V is TRBV18 and J is TRBJ2-1; 8 positions agree with TRBD1. V lost 4 bases to trimming and J lost 4 bases; unmatched junction nucleotides: 6. This CDR3 has 15 amino acids. Germline CDR1 KGHSH, CDR2 LQKENI. CDR3 sequence: CASSLGQGSYNEQFF. CDR3 nucleotide sequence: TGTGCCAGCTCACTCGGACAGGGATCGTACAATGAGCAGTTCTTC.

V and J are TRBV7-2 and TRBJ1-2, with 9 bases aligning to TRBD1. The V gene end was trimmed by 3 bases and the J gene end by 8 bases; junction bases not matched to a gene: 7. This CDR3 has 14 amino acids. Germline V gene sequence: CDR1 SGHTA, CDR2 FQGNSA. CDR3 region: CASSFGPGQGGYTF. The CDR3 nucleotides are TGTGCCAGCAGCTTTGGACCGGGACAGGGAGGCTACACCTTC.

The V gene is TRBV20-1, the J gene TRBJ2-5; 8 nucleotides line up with TRBD1. Trimming cost V 3 bases and J 0 bases; bases outside gene matches: 9. Germline V CDR1 and CDR2: DFQATT, SNEGSKA (reference sequence). This CDR3 comprises 16 residues. As DNA, the CDR3 is TGCAGTGCTAGTCCCGCCGACAGGGGCCACCAAGAGACCCAGTACTTC. This translates into CSASPADRGHQETQYF.

The V call is TRBV3-1 (or the pseudogene TRBV3-2), the J call TRBJ2-7; D gene ambiguous. Germline V lookup: CDR1 LGHDT, CDR2 YNNKEL (reference sequence). Trimming stripped 7 bases from V and 0 bases from J, with 10 bases between. The CDR3 sequence is 13 residues long. CDR3 DNA: TGTGCCAGCATCCGGGCCGGCTCCTACGAGCAGTACTTC. Translating gives CASIRAGSYEQYF.

This clone has just a few counts. The J gene is TRBJ1-2, the V gene TRBV7-9; D unresolved. The CDR3 extends over 15 amino acids. Trimming took off 5 bases at V and 4 bases at J, with 17 bases between the two ends. Per germline, CDR1 SEHNR and CDR2 FQNEAQ (reference sequence). CDR3 nucleotides: TGTGCCAGCAGCCTATCCCTAGGGTCGGGCTATGGCTACACCTTC. Protein: CASSLSLGSGYGYTF.

This clone was counted only a few times. V usage is TRBV14 and J usage is TRBJ2-7; 8 bases line up with TRBD1. Germline lookup yields CDR1 SGHDN and CDR2 FVKESK. The CDR3 has 14 amino acids. Trimming removed 4 bases from V and 5 bases from J; junction bases left unmatched: 7. CDR3 protein: CASSRYGQGHEQYF. CDR3 nucleotide sequence: TGTGCCAGCAGCCGCTATGGACAGGGCCACGAGCAGTACTTC.

The DNA for the CDR3 is TGTGCCAGCAGCGTAGGAGCGGGAGGAGAGACCCAGTACTTC. Protein: CASSVGAGGETQYF. This chain connects TRBV9 to TRBJ2-5, with 9 bases fitting TRBD2. The CDR3 has 14 residues. Germline CDR1 is SGDLS and CDR2 is YYNGEE. V was pared by 0 bases and J by 4 bases, with 1 base of the junction left unmatched.

This clone was counted once. This chain uses TRBV3-1 (or the pseudogene TRBV3-2) with TRBJ2-7; no clear D gene. CDR1 is LGHDT, CDR2 YNNKEL, per germline (reference sequence). Trimming left V 0 bases short and J 4 bases short, with 1 base between. The CDR3 is 11 residues long. Written as DNA, the CDR3 is TGTGCCAGCAGCCAAGATTACGAGCAGTACTTC. Translating it yields CASSQDYEQYF.

In this sample, this clone is medium-sized (0.01 to 0.1%). The CDR3 DNA is TGTGCCAGCAGCCAAAAGGGGACAGGGGTTCGGGACTACGAGCAGTACTTC. Its translation is CASSQKGTGVRDYEQYF. The rearrangement joins TRBV27 to TRBJ2-7; 10 positions match TRBD1. Germline V gives CDR1 MNHEY, CDR2 SMNVEV (reference sequence). The CDR3 loop spans 17 amino acids. Trimming took 6 bases from V and 3 from J; bases not matched to a gene: 14.

The rearrangement joins TRBV2 to TRBJ2-2, with D possibly called TRBD1 or TRBD2 (5 bases each). V lost 1 base and J 1 base, leaving 13 bases between the germline ends. This CDR3 is 17 amino acids long. Per germline, CDR1 SNHLY and CDR2 FYNNEI. The CDR3 region is CASSEGGYTKNTGELFF. In DNA form, the CDR3 reads TGTGCCAGCAGTGAAGGGGGGTATACGAAGAACACCGGGGAGCTGTTTTTT.

V gene TRBV7-8 combines with J gene TRBJ2-1; D is perhaps TRBD2 (6 bases). The CDR3 spans 16 residues. Trimming shortened V by 3 bases and J by 7 bases, and 19 bases separated the two germline ends. CDR1 is SGHVS, CDR2 FQNEAQ, per germline. In nucleotides, the CDR3 is TGTGCCAGCAGCTTGAATAGGGGACTCCGGAAGAATGAGCAGTTCTTC. It is translated as CASSLNRGLRKNEQFF.

V and J are TRBV7-9 and TRBJ1-2; D gene unclear. The CDR3 runs to 15 residues. V shed 2 bases and J shed 4 bases, with 14 bases lying between them. Germline CDR1 is SEHNR and CDR2 is FQNEAQ (reference sequence). This chain's CDR3 is CASSLHQKLAYGYTF. The CDR3, as DNA: TGTGCCAGCAGCTTACATCAGAAGCTCGCCTATGGCTACACCTTC.

This clone was counted between two and nine times. The rearrangement links TRBV30 to TRBJ1-5, with 7 bases aligning to TRBD1. The germline gives CDR1 GTSNPN, CDR2 SVGIG (reference sequence). CDR3 size: 15 residues. V lost 2 bases to trimming and J lost 4 bases; unmatched junction nucleotides: 8. The chain's CDR3 is CAWSPGTVGNQPQHF. Here the CDR3 DNA reads TGTGCCTGGAGTCCCGGGACAGTAGGAAATCAGCCCCAGCATTTT.

This rearrangement joins TRBV10-3 to TRBJ1-2; 7 bases agree with TRBD1. Losses at the gene ends were 4 bases for V and 4 bases for J; bases not matched to a gene: 9. This CDR3 spans 15 amino acids. Germline V gives CDR1 ENHRY, CDR2 SYGVKD. CDR3 DNA: TGTGCCATCAGTGGAGTTGAGGGGGCGGGCTATGGCTACACCTTC. Protein sequence: CAISGVEGAGYGYTF.

By frequency in the sample, this clone is medium-sized. The chain links TRBV12-3 or TRBV12-4 to TRBJ2-7; 8 bases agree with TRBD2. The CDR3 length is 13 residues. Unmatched junction bases numbered 7, after V lost 5 bases and J lost 7 bases. The CDR3 DNA follows: TGTGCCAGCAGTCCTAGCGGGCTGGGTGAGCAGTACTTC. This encodes CASSPSGLGEQYF.